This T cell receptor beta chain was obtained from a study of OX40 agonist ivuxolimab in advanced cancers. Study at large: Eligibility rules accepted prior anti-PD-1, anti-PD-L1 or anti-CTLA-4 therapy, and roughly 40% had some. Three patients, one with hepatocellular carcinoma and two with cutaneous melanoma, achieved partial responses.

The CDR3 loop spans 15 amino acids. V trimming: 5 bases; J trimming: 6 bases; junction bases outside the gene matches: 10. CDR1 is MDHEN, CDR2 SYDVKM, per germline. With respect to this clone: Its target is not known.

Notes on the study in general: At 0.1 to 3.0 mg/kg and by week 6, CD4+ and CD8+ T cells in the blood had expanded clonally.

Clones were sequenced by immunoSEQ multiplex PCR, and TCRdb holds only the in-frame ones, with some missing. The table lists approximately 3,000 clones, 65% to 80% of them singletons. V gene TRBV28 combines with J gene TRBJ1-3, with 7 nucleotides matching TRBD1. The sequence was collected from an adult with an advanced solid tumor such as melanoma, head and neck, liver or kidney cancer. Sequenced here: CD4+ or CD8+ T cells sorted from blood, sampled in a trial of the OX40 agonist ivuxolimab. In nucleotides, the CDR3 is TGTGCCAGCAGTATAGGACAGGTCTGGGAAAACACCATATATTTT. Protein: CASSIGQVWENTIYF.